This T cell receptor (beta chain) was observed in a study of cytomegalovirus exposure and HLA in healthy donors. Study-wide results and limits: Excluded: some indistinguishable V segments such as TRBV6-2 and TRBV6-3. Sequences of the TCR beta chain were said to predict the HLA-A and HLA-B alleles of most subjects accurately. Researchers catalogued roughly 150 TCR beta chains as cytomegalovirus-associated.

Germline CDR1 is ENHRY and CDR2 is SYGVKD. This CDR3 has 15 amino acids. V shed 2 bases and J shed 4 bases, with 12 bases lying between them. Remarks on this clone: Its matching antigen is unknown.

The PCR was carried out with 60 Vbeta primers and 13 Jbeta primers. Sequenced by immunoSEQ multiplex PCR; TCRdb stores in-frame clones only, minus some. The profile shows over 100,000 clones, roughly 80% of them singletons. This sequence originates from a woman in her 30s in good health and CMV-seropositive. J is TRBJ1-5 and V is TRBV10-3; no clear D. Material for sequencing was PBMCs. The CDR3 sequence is CAISENRFMNQPQHF. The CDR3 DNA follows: TGTGCCATCAGTGAGAACAGATTTATGAATCAGCCCCAGCATTTT.